The sequence of this T cell receptor beta chain was determined in a study of blood T cell repertoires in COVID-19 (dated by TCRdb to about 2020). For the wider study: The collaborator samples originated in the United States, Italy and Spain and spanned the acute and convalescent phases of COVID-19. The prospective study material was composed of cDNA or gDNA derived from T cells, B-cell-depleted T cells, or PBMCs. Deeply sampled blood TCRbeta repertoires from subjects exposed to, actively infected with, or recovered from COVID-19 were included in the dataset. The repertoires were made available in a free public database intended to serve as a resource for research on the immune response to SARS-CoV-2. The samples were drawn from two sources: the first 160 participants of the ongoing ImmuneRACE study, and over 950 subjects contributed by 6 global collaborators. Sample metadata almost always included a de-identified subject ID, COVID-19 status, age in years and sex. Where available, HLA class I and class II types were obtained from metadata supplied by the sample provider rather than from assay-based typing. Summary of the overall study and its limitations: Clinical and demographic metadata were provided uncurated, with the amount varying by source and participant.

Collaborating institutions collected whole blood in K2EDTA tubes following their own protocols. For TCRbeta analysis, collaborators shipped samples as frozen whole blood, isolated PBMCs, or DNA extracted from either of those sample types. Ends trimmed: V by 3 bases, J by 4 bases; bases unmatched to a gene: 2. The CDR3, from cysteine to phenylalanine, totals 14 residues. The sequence is cut down to CDR3 DNA, 42 bases in frame from base 1. The germline V gene specifies SGHRS as CDR1 and YFSETQ as CDR2. This clone was detected once. Its antigen remains unidentified. Base quality data are lacking; no much larger clone is found one base away. The immunoSEQ Assay, a bias-controlled multiplex PCR, was used to amplify TCRbeta CDR3 regions from genomic DNA. In the source study's methods: The number of nucleated cells in each sample was estimated from the amplification of reference gene primers within the assay. Sequence reads were collapsed and filtered to measure the absolute abundance of every unique TCRbeta CDR3 rearrangement. For each sample, productive Simpson clonality was calculated as the square root of Simpson's diversity index over productive rearrangements. Sourced from immuneACCESS, this table was stored by TCRdb with only in-frame sequences that have V and J called. A share of the clones is absent; for the studies checked, an unresolved V gene accounts for under half, and the remainder has no known explanation. D and trimming were read from the DNA, whereas the V and J calls and clone size are those reported in that table. This sample holds some 87,000 clones; around 76% were observed only once. More than 15% of the sample belongs to the ten largest clones.

This clonotype was obtained from a human donor in a cohort sampled during active COVID-19. The material sequenced was peripheral blood. The chain couples TRBV5-1 to TRBJ2-3, with TRBD1 identical over 10 junction bases. The CDR3 reads CASSWTGGADTQYF. The DNA sequence is as follows: TGCGCCAGCAGCTGGACAGGGGGGGCAGATACGCAGTATTTT.